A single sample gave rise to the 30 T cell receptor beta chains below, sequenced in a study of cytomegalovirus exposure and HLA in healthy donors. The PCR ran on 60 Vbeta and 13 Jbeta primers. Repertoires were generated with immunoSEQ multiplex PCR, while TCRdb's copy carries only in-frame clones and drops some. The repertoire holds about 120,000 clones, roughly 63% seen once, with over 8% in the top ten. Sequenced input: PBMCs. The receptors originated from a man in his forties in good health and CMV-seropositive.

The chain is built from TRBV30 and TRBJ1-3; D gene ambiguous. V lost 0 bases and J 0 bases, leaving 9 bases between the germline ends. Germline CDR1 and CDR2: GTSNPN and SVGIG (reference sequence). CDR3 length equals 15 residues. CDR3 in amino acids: CAWSVRRSSGNTIYF. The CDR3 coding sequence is TGTGCCTGGAGTGTACGTCGGAGCTCTGGAAACACCATATATTTT.

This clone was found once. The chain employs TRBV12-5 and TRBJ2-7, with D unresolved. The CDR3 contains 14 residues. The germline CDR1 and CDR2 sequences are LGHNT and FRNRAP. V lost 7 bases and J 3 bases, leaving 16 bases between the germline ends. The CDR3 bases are TGTGCTAGTGCCTTAGGCCCAGAGCGCTACGAGCAGTACTTC. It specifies CASALGPERYEQYF.

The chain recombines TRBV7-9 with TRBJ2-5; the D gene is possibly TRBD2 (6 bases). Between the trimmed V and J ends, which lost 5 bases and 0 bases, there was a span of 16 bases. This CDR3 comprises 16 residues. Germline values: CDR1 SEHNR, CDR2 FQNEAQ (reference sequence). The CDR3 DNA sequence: TGTGCCAGCAGCCTAGGCGGGACTCCGTACCAAGAGACCCAGTACTTC. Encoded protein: CASSLGGTPYQETQYF. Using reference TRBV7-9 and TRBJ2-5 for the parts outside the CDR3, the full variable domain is DTGVSQNPRHKITKRGQNVTFRCDPISEHNRLYWYRQTLGQGPEFLTYFQNEAQLEKSRLLSDRFSAERPKGSFSTLEIQRTEQGDSAMYLCASSLGGTPYQETQYFGPGTRLLVL.

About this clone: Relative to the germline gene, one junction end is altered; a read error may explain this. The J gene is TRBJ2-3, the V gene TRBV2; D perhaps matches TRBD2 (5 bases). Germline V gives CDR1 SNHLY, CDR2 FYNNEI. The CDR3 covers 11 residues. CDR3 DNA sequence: TGTGCCAGCAGCGAAGACTATGAGCAGTATTTT. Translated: CASSEDYEQYF.

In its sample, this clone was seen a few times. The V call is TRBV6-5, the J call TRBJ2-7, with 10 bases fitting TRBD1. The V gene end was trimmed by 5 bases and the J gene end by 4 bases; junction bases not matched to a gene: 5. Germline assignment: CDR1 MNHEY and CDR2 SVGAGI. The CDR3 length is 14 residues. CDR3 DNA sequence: TGTGCCAGCAGTCTGGGACAGGGGCTATACGAGCAGTACTTC. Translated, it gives CASSLGQGLYEQYF.

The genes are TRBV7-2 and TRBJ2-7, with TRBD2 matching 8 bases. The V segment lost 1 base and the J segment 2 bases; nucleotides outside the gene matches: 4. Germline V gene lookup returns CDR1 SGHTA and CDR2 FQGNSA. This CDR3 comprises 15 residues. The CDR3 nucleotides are TGTGCCAGCAGCTTAGGCCCAGCGGGGGCCTACGAGCAGTACTTC. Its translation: CASSLGPAGAYEQYF. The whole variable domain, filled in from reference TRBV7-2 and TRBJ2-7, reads GAGVSQSPSNKVTEKGKDVELRCDPISGHTALYWYRQSLGQGLEFLIYFQGNSAPDKSGLPSDRFSAERTGGSVSTLTIQRTQQEDSAVYLCASSLGPAGAYEQYFGPGTRLTVT.

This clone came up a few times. The CDR3 DNA sequence: TGTGCCAGCACTTCCCACAGGGGGCTCAATCAGCCCCAGCATTTT. Protein product: CASTSHRGLNQPQHF. The chain links TRBV27 to TRBJ1-5, with 9 bases matching TRBD1. CDR3 size: 15 residues. Germline V CDR1 and CDR2: MNHEY, SMNVEV (reference sequence). V lost 7 bases to trimming and J lost 3 bases; unmatched junction nucleotides: 7.

Here the CDR3 reads CASSLLPTSGSGELFF. In DNA, the CDR3 is TGTGCCAGCAGCCTCCTCCCCACTAGCGGGAGCGGGGAGCTGTTTTTT. The gene calls are TRBV4-2 and TRBJ2-2; 11 bases match TRBD2. The V gene end was trimmed by 4 bases and the J gene end by 7 bases; junction bases not matched to a gene: 8. CDR3 length: 16 amino acids. CDR1 and CDR2 from the germline V gene are LGHNA and YNFKEQ.

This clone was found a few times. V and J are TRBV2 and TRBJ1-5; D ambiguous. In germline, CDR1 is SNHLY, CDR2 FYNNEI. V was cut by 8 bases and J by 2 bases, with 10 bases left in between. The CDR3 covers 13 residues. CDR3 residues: CASGSRGNQPQHF. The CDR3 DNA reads TGTGCCAGCGGAAGCCGGGGCAATCAGCCCCAGCATTTT.

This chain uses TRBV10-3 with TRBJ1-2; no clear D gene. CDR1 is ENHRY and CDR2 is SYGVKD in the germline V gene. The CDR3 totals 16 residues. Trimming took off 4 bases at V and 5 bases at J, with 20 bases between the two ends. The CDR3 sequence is CAISAGPTLGEYGYTF. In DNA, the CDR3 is TGTGCCATCAGTGCCGGGCCCACCCTCGGGGAGTATGGCTACACCTTC.

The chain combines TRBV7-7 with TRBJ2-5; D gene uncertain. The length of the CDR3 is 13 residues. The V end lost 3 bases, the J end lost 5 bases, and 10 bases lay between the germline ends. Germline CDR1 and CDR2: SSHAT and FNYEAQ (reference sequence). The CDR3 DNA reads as TGTGCCAGCAGCTTCACCGCTGCGGAGACCCAGTACTTC. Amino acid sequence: CASSFTAAETQYF.

This CDR3 is CARNRDSSYEQYF. As DNA, the CDR3 is TGTGCCAGAAACCGGGACAGCTCCTACGAGCAGTACTTC. This chain uses TRBV28 with TRBJ2-7; TRBD1 aligns across 7 bases. The CDR3 contains 13 residues. With 9 bases clipped from V and 0 bases from J, the junction kept 5 bases outside the gene matches. Germline V CDR1 and CDR2: MDHEN, SYDVKM.

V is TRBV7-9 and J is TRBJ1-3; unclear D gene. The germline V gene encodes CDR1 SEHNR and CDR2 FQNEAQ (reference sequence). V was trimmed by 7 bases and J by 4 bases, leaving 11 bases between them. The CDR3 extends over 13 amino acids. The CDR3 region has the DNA TGTGCCAGCAACCCCCGGAGCGGAAACACCATATATTTT. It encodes CASNPRSGNTIYF. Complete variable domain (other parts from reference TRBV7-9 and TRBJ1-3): DTGVSQNPRHKITKRGQNVTFRCDPISEHNRLYWYRQTLGQGPEFLTYFQNEAQLEKSRLLSDRFSAERPKGSFSTLEIQRTEQGDSAMYLCASNPRSGNTIYFGEGSWLTVV.

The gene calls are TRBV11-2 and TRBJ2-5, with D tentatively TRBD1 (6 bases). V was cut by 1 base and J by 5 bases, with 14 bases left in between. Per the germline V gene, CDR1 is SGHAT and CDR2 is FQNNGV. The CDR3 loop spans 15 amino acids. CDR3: CASSLGAGQGETQYF. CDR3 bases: TGTGCCAGCAGCTTAGGGGCAGGGCAGGGGGAGACCCAGTACTTC.

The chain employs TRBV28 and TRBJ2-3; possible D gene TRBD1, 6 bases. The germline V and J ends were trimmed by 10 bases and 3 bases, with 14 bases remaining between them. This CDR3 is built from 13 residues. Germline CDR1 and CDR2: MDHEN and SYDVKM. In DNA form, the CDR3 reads TGTGCCACATACAGGGCGGGTACAGATACGCAGTATTTT. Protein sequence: CATYRAGTDTQYF.

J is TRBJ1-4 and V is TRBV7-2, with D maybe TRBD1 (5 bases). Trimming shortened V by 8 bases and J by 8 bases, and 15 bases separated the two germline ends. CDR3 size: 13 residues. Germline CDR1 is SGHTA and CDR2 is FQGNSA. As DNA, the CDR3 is TGTGCCAGCGCATCGCTGAAGGGGGAAAAACTGTTTTTT. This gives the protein CASASLKGEKLFF. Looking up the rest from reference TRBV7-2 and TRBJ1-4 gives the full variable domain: GAGVSQSPSNKVTEKGKDVELRCDPISGHTALYWYRQSLGQGLEFLIYFQGNSAPDKSGLPSDRFSAERTGGSVSTLTIQRTQQEDSAVYLCASASLKGEKLFFGSGTQLSVL.

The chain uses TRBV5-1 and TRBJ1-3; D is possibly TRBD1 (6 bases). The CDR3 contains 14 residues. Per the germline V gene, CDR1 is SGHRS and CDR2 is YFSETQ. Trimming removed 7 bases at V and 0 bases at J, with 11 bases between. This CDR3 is CASRGQYSGNTIYF. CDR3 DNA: TGCGCCAGCCGCGGACAGTACTCTGGAAACACCATATATTTT.

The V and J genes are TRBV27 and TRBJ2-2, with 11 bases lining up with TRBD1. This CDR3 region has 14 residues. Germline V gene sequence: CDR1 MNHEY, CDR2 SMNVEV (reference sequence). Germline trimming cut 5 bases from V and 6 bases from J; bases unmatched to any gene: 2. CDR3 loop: CASSLGQGAGELFF. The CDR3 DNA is TGTGCCAGCAGTCTGGGACAGGGGGCCGGGGAGCTGTTTTTT.

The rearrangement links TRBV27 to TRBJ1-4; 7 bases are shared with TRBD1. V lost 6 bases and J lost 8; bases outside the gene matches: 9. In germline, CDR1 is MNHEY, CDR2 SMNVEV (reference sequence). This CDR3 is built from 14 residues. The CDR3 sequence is CASSPKGAREKLFF. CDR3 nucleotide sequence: TGTGCCAGCAGCCCCAAGGGGGCGCGCGAAAAACTGTTTTTT.

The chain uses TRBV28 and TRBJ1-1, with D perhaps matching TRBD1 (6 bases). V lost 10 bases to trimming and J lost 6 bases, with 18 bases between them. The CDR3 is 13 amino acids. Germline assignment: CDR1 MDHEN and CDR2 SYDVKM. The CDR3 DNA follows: TGTGCCAACAGGGACTCAGGTTCAGCTGAAGCTTTCTTT. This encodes CANRDSGSAEAFF.

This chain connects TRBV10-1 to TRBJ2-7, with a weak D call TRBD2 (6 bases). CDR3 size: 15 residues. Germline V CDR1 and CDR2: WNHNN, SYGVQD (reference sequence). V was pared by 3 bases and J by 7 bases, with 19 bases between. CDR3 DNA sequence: TGCGCCAGCAGTGAATATACCGGGGGTCTGGGGGAGCAGTACTTC. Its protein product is CASSEYTGGLGEQYF.

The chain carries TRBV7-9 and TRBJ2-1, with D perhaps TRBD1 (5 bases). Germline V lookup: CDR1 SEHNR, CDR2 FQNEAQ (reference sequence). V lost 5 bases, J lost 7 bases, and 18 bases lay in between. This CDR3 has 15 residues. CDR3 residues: CASSARGTPANEQFF. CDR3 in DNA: TGTGCCAGCAGCGCAAGGGGTACCCCGGCGAATGAGCAGTTCTTC. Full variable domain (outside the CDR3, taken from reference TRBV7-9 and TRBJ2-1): DTGVSQNPRHKITKRGQNVTFRCDPISEHNRLYWYRQTLGQGPEFLTYFQNEAQLEKSRLLSDRFSAERPKGSFSTLEIQRTEQGDSAMYLCASSARGTPANEQFFGPGTRLTVL.

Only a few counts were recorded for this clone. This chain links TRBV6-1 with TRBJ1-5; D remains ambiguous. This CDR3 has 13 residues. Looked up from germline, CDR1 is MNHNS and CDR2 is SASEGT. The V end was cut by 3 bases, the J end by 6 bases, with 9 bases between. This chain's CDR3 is CASSDTHSQPQHF. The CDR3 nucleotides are TGTGCCAGCAGTGACACACATTCTCAGCCCCAGCATTTT.

This CDR3 reads CASSVEATHQETQYF. In DNA form, the CDR3 reads TGTGCCAGCAGCGTAGAGGCGACTCACCAAGAGACCCAGTACTTC. The chain has TRBV9 and TRBJ2-5; D is unclear. V lost 0 bases to trimming and J lost 0 bases, with 9 bases between them. The length of the CDR3 is 15 residues. In germline, CDR1 is SGDLS, CDR2 YYNGEE.

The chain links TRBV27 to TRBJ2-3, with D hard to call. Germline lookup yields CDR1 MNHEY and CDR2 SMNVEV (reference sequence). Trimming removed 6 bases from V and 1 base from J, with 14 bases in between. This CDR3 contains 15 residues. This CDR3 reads CASRERFAGTDTQYF. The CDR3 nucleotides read TGTGCCAGCAGGGAGAGGTTCGCGGGCACAGATACGCAGTATTTT.

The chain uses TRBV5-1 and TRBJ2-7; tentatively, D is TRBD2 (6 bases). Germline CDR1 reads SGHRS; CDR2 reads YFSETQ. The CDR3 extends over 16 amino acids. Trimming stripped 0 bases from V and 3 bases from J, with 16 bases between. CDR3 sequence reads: CASSLVITGGDYEQYF. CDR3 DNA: TGCGCCAGCAGCTTGGTCATTACCGGAGGGGACTACGAGCAGTACTTC.

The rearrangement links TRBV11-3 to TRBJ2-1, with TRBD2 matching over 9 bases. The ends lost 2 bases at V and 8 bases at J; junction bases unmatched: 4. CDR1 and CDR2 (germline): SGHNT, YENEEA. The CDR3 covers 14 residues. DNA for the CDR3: TGTGCCAGCAGCTTACTTAGCGGGAGCTATGAGCAGTTCTTC. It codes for CASSLLSGSYEQFF.

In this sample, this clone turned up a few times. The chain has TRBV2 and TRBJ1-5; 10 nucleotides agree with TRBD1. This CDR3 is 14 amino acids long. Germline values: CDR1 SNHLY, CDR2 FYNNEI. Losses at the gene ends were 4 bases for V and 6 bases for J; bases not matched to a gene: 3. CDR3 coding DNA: TGTGCCAGCAGTGCCGGGACAGGGGCTCAGCCCCAGCATTTT. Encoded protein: CASSAGTGAQPQHF.

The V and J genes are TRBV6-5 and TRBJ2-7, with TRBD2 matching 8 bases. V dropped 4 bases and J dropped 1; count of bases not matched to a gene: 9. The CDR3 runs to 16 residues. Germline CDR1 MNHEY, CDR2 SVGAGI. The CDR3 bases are TGTGCCAGCAGTTCCCAGGGTAGCGGGGTGTCCTACGAGCAGTACTTC. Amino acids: CASSSQGSGVSYEQYF.

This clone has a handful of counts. For the CDR3, the DNA is TGTGCCAGCAGCTTAGACGGGGGATACGAAAAACTGTTTTTT. Amino acids: CASSLDGGYEKLFF. The chain couples TRBV7-2 to TRBJ1-4, with D perhaps TRBD1 (5 bases). V was trimmed by 1 base and J by 8 bases, leaving 11 bases between them. CDR1 is SGHTA and CDR2 is FQGNSA in the germline V gene. The CDR3 contains 14 residues.